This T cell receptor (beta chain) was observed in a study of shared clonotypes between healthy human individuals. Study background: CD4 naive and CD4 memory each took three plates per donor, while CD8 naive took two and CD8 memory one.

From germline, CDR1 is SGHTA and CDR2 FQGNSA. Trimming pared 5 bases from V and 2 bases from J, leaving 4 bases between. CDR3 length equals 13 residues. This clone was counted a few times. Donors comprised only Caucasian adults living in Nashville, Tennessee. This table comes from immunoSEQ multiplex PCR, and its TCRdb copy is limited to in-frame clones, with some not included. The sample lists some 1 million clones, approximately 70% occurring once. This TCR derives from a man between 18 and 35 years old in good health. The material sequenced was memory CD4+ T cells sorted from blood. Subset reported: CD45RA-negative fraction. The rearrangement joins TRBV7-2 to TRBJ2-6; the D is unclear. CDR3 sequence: CASSEAGANVLTF. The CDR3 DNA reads TGTGCCAGCAGCGAAGCTGGGGCCAACGTCCTGACTTTC.